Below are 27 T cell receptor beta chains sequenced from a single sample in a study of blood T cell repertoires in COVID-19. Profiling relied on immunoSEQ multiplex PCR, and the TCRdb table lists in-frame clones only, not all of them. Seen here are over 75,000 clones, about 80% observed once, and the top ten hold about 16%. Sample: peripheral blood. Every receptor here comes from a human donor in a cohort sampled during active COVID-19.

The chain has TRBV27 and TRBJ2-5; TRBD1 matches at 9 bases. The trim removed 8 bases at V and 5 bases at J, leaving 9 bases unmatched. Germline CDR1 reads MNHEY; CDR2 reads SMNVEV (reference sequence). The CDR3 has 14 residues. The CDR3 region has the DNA TGTGCCAGCGGACAGGGGATTAAGCGGGAGACCCAGTACTTC. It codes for CASGQGIKRETQYF.

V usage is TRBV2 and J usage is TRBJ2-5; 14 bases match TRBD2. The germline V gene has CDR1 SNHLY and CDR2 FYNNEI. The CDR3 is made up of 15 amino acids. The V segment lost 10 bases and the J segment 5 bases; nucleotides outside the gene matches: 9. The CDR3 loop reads CATGTSGGPRETQYF. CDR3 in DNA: TGTGCCACGGGGACTAGCGGGGGTCCCCGGGAGACCCAGTACTTC.

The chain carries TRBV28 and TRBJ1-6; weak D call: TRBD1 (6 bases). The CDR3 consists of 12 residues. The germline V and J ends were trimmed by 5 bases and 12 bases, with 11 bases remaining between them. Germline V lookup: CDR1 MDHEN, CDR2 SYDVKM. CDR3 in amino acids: CASSTGPRPLHF. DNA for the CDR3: TGTGCCAGCAGTACAGGGCCCAGACCCCTCCACTTT.

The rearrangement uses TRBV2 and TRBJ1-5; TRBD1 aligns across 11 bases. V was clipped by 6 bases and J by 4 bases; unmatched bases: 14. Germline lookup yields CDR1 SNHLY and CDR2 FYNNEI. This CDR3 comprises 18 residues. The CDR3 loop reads CASRAGTGGLSGNQPQHF. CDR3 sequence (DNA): TGTGCCAGCAGGGCCGGGACAGGGGGTTTGAGTGGGAATCAGCCCCAGCATTTT.

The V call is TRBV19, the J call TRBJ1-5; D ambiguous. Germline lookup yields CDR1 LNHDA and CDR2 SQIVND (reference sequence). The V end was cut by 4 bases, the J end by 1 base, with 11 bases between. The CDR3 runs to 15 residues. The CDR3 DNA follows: TGTGCCAGTAGTACCGCCGGGTGGAGCAATCAGCCCCAGCATTTT. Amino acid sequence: CASSTAGWSNQPQHF. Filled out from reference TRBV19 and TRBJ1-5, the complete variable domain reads DGGITQSPKYLFRKEGQNVTLSCEQNLNHDAMYWYRQDPGQGLRLIYYSQIVNDFQKGDIAEGYSVSREKKESFPLTVTSAQKNPTAFYLCASSTAGWSNQPQHFGDGTRLSIL.

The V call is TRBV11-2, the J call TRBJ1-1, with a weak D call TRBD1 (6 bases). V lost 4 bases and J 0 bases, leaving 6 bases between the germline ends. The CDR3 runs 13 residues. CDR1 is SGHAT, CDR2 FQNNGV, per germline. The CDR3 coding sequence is TGTGCCAGCAGCTCAGGGGTGAACACTGAAGCTTTCTTT. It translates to CASSSGVNTEAFF.

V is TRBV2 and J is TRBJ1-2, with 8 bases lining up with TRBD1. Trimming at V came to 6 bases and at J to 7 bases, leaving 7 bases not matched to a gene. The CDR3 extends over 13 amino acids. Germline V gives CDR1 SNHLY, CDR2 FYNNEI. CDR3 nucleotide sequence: TGTGCCAGCAGCCCTACAGGGGGTCGTGGCTACACCTTC. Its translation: CASSPTGGRGYTF.

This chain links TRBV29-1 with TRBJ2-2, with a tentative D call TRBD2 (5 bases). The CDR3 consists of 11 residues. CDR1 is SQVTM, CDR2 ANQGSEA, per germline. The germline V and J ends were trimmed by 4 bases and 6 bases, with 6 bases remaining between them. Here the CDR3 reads CSVGGPGELFF. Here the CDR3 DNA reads TGCAGCGTTGGCGGGCCCGGGGAGCTGTTTTTT.

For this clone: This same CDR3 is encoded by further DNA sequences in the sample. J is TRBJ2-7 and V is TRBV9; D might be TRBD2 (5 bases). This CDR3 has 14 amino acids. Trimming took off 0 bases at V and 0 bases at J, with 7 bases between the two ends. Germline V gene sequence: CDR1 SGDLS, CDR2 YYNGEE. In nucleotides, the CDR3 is TGTGCCAGCAGCGTAGTAGGGAGCTCCTACGAGCAGTACTTC. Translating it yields CASSVVGSSYEQYF. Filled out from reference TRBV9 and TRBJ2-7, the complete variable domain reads DSGVTQTPKHLITATGQRVTLRCSPRSGDLSVYWYQQSLDQGLQFLIQYYNGEERAKGNILERFSAQQFPDLHSELNLSSLELGDSALYFCASSVVGSSYEQYFGPGTRLTVT.

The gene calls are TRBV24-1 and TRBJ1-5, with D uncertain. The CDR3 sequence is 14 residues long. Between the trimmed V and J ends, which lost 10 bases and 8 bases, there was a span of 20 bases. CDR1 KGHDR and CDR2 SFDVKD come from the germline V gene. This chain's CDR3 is CATPPVGGIKPQHF. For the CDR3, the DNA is TGTGCCACTCCCCCCGTTGGAGGGATAAAGCCCCAGCATTTT.

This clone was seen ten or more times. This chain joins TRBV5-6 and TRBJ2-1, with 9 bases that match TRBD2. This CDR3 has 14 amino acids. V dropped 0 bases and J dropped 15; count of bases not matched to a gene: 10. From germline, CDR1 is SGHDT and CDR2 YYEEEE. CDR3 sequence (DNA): TGTGCCAGCAGCTTGGTGACTAGCGGAGCCTCGTGGTTCTTC. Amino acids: CASSLVTSGASWFF.

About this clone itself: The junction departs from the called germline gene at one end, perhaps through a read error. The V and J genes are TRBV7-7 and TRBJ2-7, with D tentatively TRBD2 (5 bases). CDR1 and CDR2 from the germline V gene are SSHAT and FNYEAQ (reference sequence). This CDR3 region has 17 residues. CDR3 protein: CASSPRGGINIATSLGF. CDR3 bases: TGTGCCAGCAGCCCTAGAGGAGGAATCAACATAGCTACGAGTCTGGGGTTC.

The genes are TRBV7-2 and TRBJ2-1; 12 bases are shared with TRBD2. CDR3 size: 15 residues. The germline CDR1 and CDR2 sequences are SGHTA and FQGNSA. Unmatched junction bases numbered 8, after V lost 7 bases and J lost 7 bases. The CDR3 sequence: CASNFRTSGDNEQFF. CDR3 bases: TGTGCCAGCAACTTTAGGACTAGCGGGGATAATGAGCAGTTCTTC.

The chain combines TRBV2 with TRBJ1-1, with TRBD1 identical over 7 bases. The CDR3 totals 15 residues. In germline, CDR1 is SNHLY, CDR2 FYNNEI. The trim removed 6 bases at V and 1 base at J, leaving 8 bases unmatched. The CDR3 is CASRKGQRQNTEAFF. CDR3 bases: TGTGCCAGCAGAAAGGGACAGCGGCAGAACACTGAAGCTTTCTTT.

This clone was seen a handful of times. The CDR3 here is CASSPMTGTGNEQFF. In nucleotides, the CDR3 is TGTGCCAGCAGCCCAATGACAGGGACAGGGAATGAGCAGTTCTTC. The J gene is TRBJ2-1, the V gene TRBV7-3; TRBD1 aligns across 9 bases. This CDR3 region has 15 residues. From germline, CDR1 is SGHTA and CDR2 FQGTGA. V lost 5 bases, J lost 7 bases, and 9 bases stayed unmatched.

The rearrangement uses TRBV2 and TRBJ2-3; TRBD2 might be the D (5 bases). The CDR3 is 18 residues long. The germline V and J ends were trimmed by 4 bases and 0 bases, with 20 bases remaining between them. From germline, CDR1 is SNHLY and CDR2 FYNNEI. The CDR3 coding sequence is TGTGCCAGCAGTGGTACGCTGGAGGCCCCACAAAGCACAGATACGCAGTATTTT. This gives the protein CASSGTLEAPQSTDTQYF.

The CDR3 is CASSFDTAATGYTF. CDR3 in DNA: TGTGCCAGCAGTTTCGATACGGCAGCGACCGGCTACACCTTC. The chain links TRBV28 to TRBJ1-2; D is undetermined. The CDR3 totals 14 residues. From germline, CDR1 is MDHEN and CDR2 SYDVKM. The V end was cut by 3 bases, the J end by 8 bases, with 16 bases between.

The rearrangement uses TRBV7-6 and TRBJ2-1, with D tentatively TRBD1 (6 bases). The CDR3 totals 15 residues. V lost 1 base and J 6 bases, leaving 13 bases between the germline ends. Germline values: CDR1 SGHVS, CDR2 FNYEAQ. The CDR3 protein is CASSLGQEVANEQFF. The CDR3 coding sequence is TGTGCCAGCAGCTTAGGACAGGAGGTCGCCAATGAGCAGTTCTTC.

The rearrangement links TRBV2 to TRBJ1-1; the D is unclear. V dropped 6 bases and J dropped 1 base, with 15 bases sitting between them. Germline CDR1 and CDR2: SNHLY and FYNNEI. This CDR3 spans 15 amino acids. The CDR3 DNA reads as TGTGCCAGCAGGACGGGGTGGATTGGGAACACTGAAGCTTTCTTT. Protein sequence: CASRTGWIGNTEAFF.

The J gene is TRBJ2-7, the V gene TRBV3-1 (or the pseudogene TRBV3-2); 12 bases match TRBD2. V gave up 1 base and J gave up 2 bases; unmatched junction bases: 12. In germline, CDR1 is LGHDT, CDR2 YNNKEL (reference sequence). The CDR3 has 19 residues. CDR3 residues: CASSQGRGTSGRGAYEQYF. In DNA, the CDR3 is TGTGCCAGCAGCCAAGGACGCGGGACTAGCGGGCGGGGTGCCTACGAGCAGTACTTC.

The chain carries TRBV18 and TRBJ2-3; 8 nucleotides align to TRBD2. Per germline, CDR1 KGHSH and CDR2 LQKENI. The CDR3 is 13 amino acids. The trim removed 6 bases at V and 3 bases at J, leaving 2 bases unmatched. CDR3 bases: TGTGCCAGCTCGAGCGGGGGTACAGATACGCAGTATTTT. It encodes CASSSGGTDTQYF.

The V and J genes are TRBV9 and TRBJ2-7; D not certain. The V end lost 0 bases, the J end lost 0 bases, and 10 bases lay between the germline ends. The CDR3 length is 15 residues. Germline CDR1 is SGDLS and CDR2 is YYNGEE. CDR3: CASSVEPSISYEQYF. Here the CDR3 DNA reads TGTGCCAGCAGCGTAGAGCCTAGTATCTCCTACGAGCAGTACTTC.

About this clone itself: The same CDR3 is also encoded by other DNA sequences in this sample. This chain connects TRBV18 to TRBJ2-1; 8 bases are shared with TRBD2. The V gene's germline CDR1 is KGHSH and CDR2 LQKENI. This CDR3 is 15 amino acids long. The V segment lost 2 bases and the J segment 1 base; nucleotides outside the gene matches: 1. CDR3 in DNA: TGTGCCAGCTCACCATTAGCGGGGTCCTACAATGAGCAGTTCTTC. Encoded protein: CASSPLAGSYNEQFF. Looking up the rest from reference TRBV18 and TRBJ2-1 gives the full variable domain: NAGVMQNPRHLVRRRGQEARLRCSPMKGHSHVYWYRQLPEEGLKFMVYLQKENIIDESGMPKERFSAEFPKEGPSILRIQQVVRGDSAAYFCASSPLAGSYNEQFFGPGTRLTVL.

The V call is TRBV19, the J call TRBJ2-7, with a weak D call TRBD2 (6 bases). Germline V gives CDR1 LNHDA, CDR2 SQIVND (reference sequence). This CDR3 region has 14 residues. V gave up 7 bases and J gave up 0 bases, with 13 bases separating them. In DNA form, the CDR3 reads TGTGCCAGTAAAAGCGGGTGGAGCTCCTACGAGCAGTACTTC. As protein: CASKSGWSSYEQYF.

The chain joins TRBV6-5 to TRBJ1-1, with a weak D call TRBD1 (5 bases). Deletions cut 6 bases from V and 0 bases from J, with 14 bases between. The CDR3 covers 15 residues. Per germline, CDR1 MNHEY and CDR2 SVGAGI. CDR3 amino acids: CASRRGGSMNTEAFF. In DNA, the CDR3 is TGTGCCAGCAGGCGGGGCGGCTCAATGAACACTGAAGCTTTCTTT.

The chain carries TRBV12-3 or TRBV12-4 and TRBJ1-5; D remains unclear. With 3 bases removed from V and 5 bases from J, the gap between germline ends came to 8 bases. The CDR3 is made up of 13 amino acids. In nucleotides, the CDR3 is TGTGCCAGCAGTTTGGCGGAGCATCAGCCCCAGCATTTT. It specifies CASSLAEHQPQHF.

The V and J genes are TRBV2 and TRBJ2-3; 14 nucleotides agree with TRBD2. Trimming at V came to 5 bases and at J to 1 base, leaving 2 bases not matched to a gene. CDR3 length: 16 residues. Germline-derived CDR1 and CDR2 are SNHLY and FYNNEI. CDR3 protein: CASSRLAGGGTDTQYF. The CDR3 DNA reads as TGTGCCAGCAGTCGACTAGCGGGGGGGGGCACAGATACGCAGTATTTT.